This TCR beta chain was sequenced during a study of cytomegalovirus exposure and HLA in healthy donors. Study results and caveats: The study labeled 150 to 200 TCR beta chains cytomegalovirus-associated. Subsequent analysis found a tendency for first-cohort TCR clusters to co-occur within the 90 to 150 validation repertoires. With high specificity and sensitivity, the classifier reportedly diagnosed cytomegalovirus status.

As concerns this clone: Antigen specificity is unknown.

Separate from the approximately 670-subject first cohort was the approximately 110-subject validation cohort, to which the donors belonged. Sequencing used immunoSEQ multiplex PCR; TCRdb keeps in-frame clones, though not all of them. The sample includes 190,000 or so clones, 80% to 85% of them seen just once. This TCR came from a woman aged 18-35 years in good health and CMV-seropositive. The sample was PBMCs.

The CDR3 protein is CASSLVGDMADTQYF. In DNA, the CDR3 is TGTGCCAGCAGCTTAGTCGGGGACATGGCAGATACGCAGTATTTT. The rearrangement joins TRBV7-2 to TRBJ2-3; D might be TRBD1 (6 bases). This CDR3 spans 15 amino acids. V dropped 1 base and J dropped 4 bases, with 12 bases sitting between them. Germline CDR1 and CDR2: SGHTA and FQGNSA.